This section outlines one TCR beta chain sequence together with its context. Its specificity is unknown. The data derive from a study of somatic mutations in cytotoxic T cells in rheumatoid arthritis. Broader study findings: No age-related increase in CD8+ clonality was seen in healthy controls, but one was seen in rheumatoid arthritis patients.

Original data processing: Patient CD8+ clones above 1% seldom matched published virus-specific TCRB sequences. Using immunoSEQ multiplex PCR, the repertoire was profiled, and TCRdb retains in-frame clones only, with some absent. That table furnishes V, J and clone size, whereas the DNA furnished D and trimming. The sample has 27,000 or so clones; around 87% are singletons. Losses at the gene ends were 0 bases for V and 0 bases for J; bases not matched to a gene: 7. This CDR3 spans 18 amino acids. Germline CDR1 is SGHRS and CDR2 is YFSETQ. V and J are TRBV5-1 and TRBJ1-3, with TRBD1 matching 9 bases. Source material: CD8+ T cells sorted from blood. The sequence was obtained from an adult with rheumatoid arthritis. The CDR3 DNA sequence: TGCGCCAGCAGCTTGGAGGGACAGGGCACGTTCTCTGGAAACACCATATATTTT. This sequence encodes CASSLEGQGTFSGNTIYF.